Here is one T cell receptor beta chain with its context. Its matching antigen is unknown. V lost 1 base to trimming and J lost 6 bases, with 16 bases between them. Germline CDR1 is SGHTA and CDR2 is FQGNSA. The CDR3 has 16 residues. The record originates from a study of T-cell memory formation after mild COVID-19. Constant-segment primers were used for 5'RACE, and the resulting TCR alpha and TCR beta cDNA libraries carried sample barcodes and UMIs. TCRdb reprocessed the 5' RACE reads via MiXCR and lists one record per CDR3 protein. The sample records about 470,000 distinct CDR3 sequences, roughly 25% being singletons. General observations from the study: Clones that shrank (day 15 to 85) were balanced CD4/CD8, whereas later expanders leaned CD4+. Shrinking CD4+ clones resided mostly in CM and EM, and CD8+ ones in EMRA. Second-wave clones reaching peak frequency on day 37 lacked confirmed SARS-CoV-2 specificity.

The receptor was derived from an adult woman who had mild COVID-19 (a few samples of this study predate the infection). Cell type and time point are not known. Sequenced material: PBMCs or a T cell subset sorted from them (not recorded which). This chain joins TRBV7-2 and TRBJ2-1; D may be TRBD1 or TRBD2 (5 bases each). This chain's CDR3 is CASSLGAGSGLNEQFF. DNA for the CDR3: TGTGCCAGCAGCTTAGGAGCCGGGTCGGGGCTCAATGAGCAGTTCTTC.